Here is one T cell receptor beta chain with its context. Its antigen is unidentified. This specimen comes from a study of cytomegalovirus exposure and HLA in healthy donors. General study findings and limits: In vitro, three CMV-associated chains proved specific for CMV antigens.

PCR was performed using 60 Vbeta and 13 Jbeta primers. Generated by immunoSEQ multiplex PCR, the TCRdb table keeps only in-frame clones and is missing some. The table shows 150,000 to 200,000 clones, with roughly 80% occurring only once. This CDR3 spans 15 amino acids. Per germline, CDR1 MDHEN and CDR2 SYDVKM. After removal of 6 bases from V and 0 bases from J, the junction contained 6 bases not matched to a gene. This TCR came from a woman in her forties in good health and CMV-seropositive. Sequenced material: PBMCs. This rearrangement joins TRBV28 to TRBJ1-1; 8 bases match TRBD1. The CDR3 DNA reads as TGTGCCAGCAGAACACCGGGACAGGTGAACACTGAAGCTTTCTTT. Its translation is CASRTPGQVNTEAFF.